This TCR beta chain was recovered during a study of OX40 agonist ivuxolimab in advanced cancers. Study-wide results and limits: Averaging showed that CD8+ T cells had more expanded clones than CD4+ did.

Clones were read by immunoSEQ multiplex PCR, and TCRdb kept only the in-frame ones, dropping some. The data show about 16,000 clones, with more than 80% seen just once and roughly 30% held by the top ten. About this clone itself: Its target is not known.

V lost 5 bases and J lost 7, with 9 bases in between. CDR3 length: 12 amino acids. Germline lookup yields CDR1 SEHNR and CDR2 FQNEAQ (reference sequence). This TCR was sampled from an adult with an advanced solid tumor such as melanoma, head and neck, liver or kidney cancer. The sequenced sample was CD4+ or CD8+ T cells sorted from blood, obtained in a trial of the OX40 agonist ivuxolimab. The V call is TRBV7-9, the J call TRBJ1-5; no clear D gene. The CDR3 nucleotides read TGTGCCAGCAGCCCTCCGGGGCAGCCCCAGCATTTT. Its protein is CASSPPGQPQHF.